The sequence of this T cell receptor beta chain was determined in a study of graft-versus-host responses after intestinal transplantation. Overall study context: Recipients were given multivisceral, liver-intestinal, or isolated intestinal transplants. Uniformly, recipients were administered anti-thymocyte globulin induction with subsequent tacrolimus and steroids for about 3 years. Study-wide points: High graft-versus-host to host-versus-graft T cell clonal ratios marked allografts of patients with graft-donor macrochimerism. With peak circulating GvH clone levels came an association with early post-transplant HvG declines.

V lost 0 bases to trimming and J lost 1 base; unmatched junction nucleotides: 1. The length of the CDR3 is 15 residues. Germline V gene lookup returns CDR1 LGHNA and CDR2 YNFKEQ. Details on this clone: What it binds is not known.

Profiled with immunoSEQ multiplex PCR; TCRdb holds only in-frame clones, not every one. Of some 31,000 clones in the sample, just under 95% were seen once. This clonotype was sampled from a human patient who received an intestinal transplant, so some T cells may come from the graft donor. The sample in question was PBMCs, obtained about 65 days after intestinal transplant. The rearrangement links TRBV4-2 to TRBJ2-5; 8 bases align to TRBD2. The CDR3 bases are TGTGCCAGCAGCCAAGATCGGGGGGGCCAAGAGACCCAGTACTTC. It codes for CASSQDRGGQETQYF.